This T cell receptor beta chain was identified in a study of cytomegalovirus exposure and HLA in healthy donors. Study observations and caveats: A further, later analysis showed that HLA-associated TCR beta chains (compared with equally common others) were more clonally expanded.

The CDR3 is 15 residues long. With V trimmed by 5 bases and J by 0 bases, 4 bases remained unmatched. CDR1 is SGHTA, CDR2 FQGNSA, per germline. As for this clone: No antigen is known for it.

The PCR made use of 60 Vbeta and 13 Jbeta primers. The assay was immunoSEQ multiplex PCR, and TCRdb's table has in-frame clones only and misses some. The sample yields about 120,000 clones, 75% to 90% seen once. This chain uses TRBV7-2 with TRBJ1-2, with TRBD1 matching 9 bases. The sample consisted of PBMCs. The TCR was taken from a female donor in good health and CMV-seropositive. For the CDR3, the DNA is TGTGCCAGCAGCCTGAACAGGGGGCCTAACTATGGCTACACCTTC. It codes for CASSLNRGPNYGYTF.